The 20 T cell receptor beta chains below come from one sample, sequenced in a study of blood T cell repertoires in COVID-19. TCRdb's copy holds only in-frame clones and misses some; the assay was immunoSEQ multiplex PCR. The table shows more than 200,000 clones, with more than 65% occurring only once. The source material was peripheral blood. The receptors were gathered from a woman in her thirties or forties with active or convalescent COVID-19.

J is TRBJ2-1 and V is TRBV7-3; TRBD2 agrees at 11 bases. V trimming: 5 bases; J trimming: 5 bases; junction bases outside the gene matches: 5. Germline CDR1 and CDR2: SGHTA and FQGTGA. This CDR3 is built from 15 residues. The CDR3 spells CASSLLAGENNEQFF. CDR3 DNA: TGTGCCAGCAGCCTACTAGCGGGGGAGAACAATGAGCAGTTCTTC.

The chain is built from TRBV5-6 and TRBJ1-1; D ambiguous. There are 14 residues in the CDR3. CDR1 SGHDT and CDR2 YYEEEE come from the germline V gene. Trimming left V 4 bases short and J 1 base short, with 11 bases between. CDR3 residues: CASSPRRGNTEAFF. CDR3 nucleotides: TGTGCCAGCAGCCCCCGACGGGGGAACACTGAAGCTTTCTTT.

Regarding this clone: This sample also contains other DNA sequences that code for the same CDR3. The genes are TRBV30 and TRBJ1-5; D is unclear. This CDR3 is 14 amino acids long. Germline assignment: CDR1 GTSNPN and CDR2 SVGIG (reference sequence). V was shortened by 0 bases and J by 2 bases, with 8 bases between the two germline ends. For the CDR3, the DNA is TGTGCCTGGAGTGTACGGGGAGGCAATCAGCCCCAGCATTTT. It is translated as CAWSVRGGNQPQHF.

The chain uses TRBV5-4 and TRBJ1-6, with D perhaps matching TRBD1 (6 bases). Germline values: CDR1 SGHNT, CDR2 YYREEE (reference sequence). V lost 6 bases, J lost 15 bases, and 28 bases lay in between. The CDR3 totals 16 residues. The CDR3 DNA follows: TGTGCCAGCACCGACCCCGGGGGGCCTTCAGGGTCGCTCCTCCACTTT. This encodes CASTDPGGPSGSLLHF.

This clone has just a few counts. The chain joins TRBV3-1 (or the pseudogene TRBV3-2) to TRBJ1-2; TRBD1 agrees at 9 bases. CDR1 and CDR2 (germline): LGHDT, YNNKEL (reference sequence). V dropped 5 bases and J dropped 4; count of bases not matched to a gene: 8. This CDR3 is built from 15 residues. CDR3 residues: CASSTWDRVSYGYTF. For the CDR3, the DNA is TGTGCCAGCAGCACCTGGGACAGGGTGAGCTATGGCTACACCTTC.

This clone came up once. The chain links TRBV11-3 to TRBJ2-5, with 7 bases fitting TRBD1. The CDR3 extends over 14 amino acids. Germline lookup yields CDR1 SGHNT and CDR2 YENEEA. With V trimmed by 5 bases and J by 2 bases, 5 bases remained unmatched. CDR3 DNA: TGTGCCAGCAGCATAGGGACAGCGCAAGAGACCCAGTACTTC. As protein: CASSIGTAQETQYF.

This chain joins TRBV21-1 and TRBJ1-1; the D call TRBD1 from the table was never checked on the DNA. TRBV21-1 is annotated as a pseudogene. The CDR3 has 18 amino acids. CDR3 DNA: TGTGCCAGCAGCAAAGCGGGGGGACAGGGTCAGCCGAAGGCTGAAGCTTTCTTT. It translates to CASSKAGGQGQPKAEAFF.

The rearrangement links TRBV4-1 to TRBJ2-2; D perhaps matches TRBD2 (6 bases). V was clipped by 0 bases and J by 6 bases, with 14 bases between them. CDR1 MGHRA and CDR2 YSYEKL come from the germline V gene. This CDR3 has 16 amino acids. CDR3 sequence: CASSQEPGALAGELFF. The CDR3 bases are TGCGCCAGCAGCCAAGAGCCGGGAGCGTTGGCCGGGGAGCTGTTTTTT.

This chain joins TRBV7-9 and TRBJ1-5; 9 nucleotides line up with TRBD1. The germline CDR1 and CDR2 sequences are SEHNR and FQNEAQ (reference sequence). The J segment lost 1 base and the V segment lost 4 bases, leaving 5 bases of the junction unmatched. This CDR3 spans 16 amino acids. The chain's CDR3 is CASSSTGQGSNQPQHF. DNA of the CDR3: TGTGCCAGCAGCTCAACAGGACAGGGGAGCAATCAGCCCCAGCATTTT.

The chain employs TRBV28 and TRBJ1-1; tentatively, D is TRBD1 (6 bases). Germline V gene data show CDR1 as MDHEN and CDR2 as SYDVKM. Trimming shortened V by 4 bases and J by 11 bases, and 29 bases separated the two germline ends. The CDR3 has 17 residues. CDR3 coding DNA: TGTGCCAGCAGTTATGGGGGCCAGATGGGAGCTGTGAGCTCGGCTTTCTTT. Residues: CASSYGGQMGAVSSAFF.

V gene TRBV14 combines with J gene TRBJ2-7; D remains unclear. Per the germline V gene, CDR1 is SGHDN and CDR2 is FVKESK. The CDR3 spans 15 residues. Trimming took off 0 bases at V and 3 bases at J, with 12 bases between the two ends. CDR3 region: CASSQDPTLSYEQYV. CDR3 nucleotide sequence: TGTGCCAGCAGCCAAGATCCCACCCTGAGCTACGAGCAGTACGTC.

This clone occurred a few times. The V and J genes are TRBV18 and TRBJ2-2; 8 nucleotides agree with TRBD1. The CDR3 totals 18 residues. Unmatched junction bases numbered 7, after V lost 1 base and J lost 0 bases. Germline loops: CDR1 KGHSH, CDR2 LQKENI. The CDR3 region has the DNA TGTGCCAGCTCACCACGGGCTAGGACAGGGCCGAACACCGGGGAGCTGTTTTTT. The encoded protein is CASSPRARTGPNTGELFF.

The gene calls are TRBV11-2 and TRBJ1-5; D is unclear. The CDR3 is 15 residues long. Germline lookup yields CDR1 SGHAT and CDR2 FQNNGV. The V end lost 1 base, the J end lost 4 bases, and 11 bases lay between the germline ends. The CDR3, as DNA: TGTGCCAGCAGCTTAGGGGCAGGATCGAATCAGCCCCAGCATTTT. Protein: CASSLGAGSNQPQHF.

The chain has TRBV28 and TRBJ2-7, with D perhaps TRBD1 (6 bases). The germline gives CDR1 MDHEN, CDR2 SYDVKM. This CDR3 is 15 amino acids long. Between the trimmed V and J ends, which lost 0 bases and 7 bases, there was a span of 16 bases. CDR3 in amino acids: CASSLWTGLRFEQYF. In DNA form, the CDR3 reads TGTGCCAGCAGTTTATGGACAGGTTTGCGCTTTGAGCAGTACTTC.

The chain is built from TRBV18 and TRBJ2-6; D is unclear. The CDR3 covers 16 residues. V shed 3 bases and J shed 0 bases, with 9 bases lying between them. CDR1 and CDR2 (germline): KGHSH, LQKENI. In DNA, the CDR3 is TGTGCCAGCTCACCGCTATTTTACTCTGGGGCCAACGTCCTGACTTTC. Translated: CASSPLFYSGANVLTF.

The chain links TRBV27 to TRBJ1-1, with D hard to call. This CDR3 is built from 16 residues. The germline V gene has CDR1 MNHEY and CDR2 SMNVEV (reference sequence). Trimming took 0 bases from V and 0 from J, leaving 11 bases between them. This chain's CDR3 is CASSLSKDDLNTEAFF. CDR3 in DNA: TGTGCCAGCAGTTTATCGAAGGATGACTTGAACACTGAAGCTTTCTTT.

This clone was recorded only once. CDR3: CASSLQRASTSGTQYF. CDR3 bases: TGTGCCAGCAGTCTACAGCGGGCGTCGACCAGCGGGACCCAGTACTTC. This chain uses TRBV11-2 with TRBJ2-5; D is perhaps TRBD2 (6 bases). CDR1 and CDR2 (germline): SGHAT, FQNNGV. V was cut by 6 bases and J by 7 bases, with 24 bases left in between. The CDR3 is 16 residues long.

In its sample, this clone was seen once. The chain has TRBV25-1 and TRBJ1-6, with D perhaps TRBD1 (6 bases). Germline CDR1 reads MGHDK; CDR2 reads SYGVNS. Between the trimmed V and J ends, which lost 2 bases and 9 bases, there was a span of 11 bases. The CDR3 loop spans 14 amino acids. The CDR3 is CASSEGDITSPLHF. CDR3 DNA sequence: TGTGCCAGCAGTGAAGGGGACATTACTTCACCCCTCCACTTT. The variable domain in full, completed from reference TRBV25-1 and TRBJ1-6, reads EADIYQTPRYLVIGTGKKITLECSQTMGHDKMYWYQQDPGMELHLIHYSYGVNSTEKGDLSSESTVSRIRTEHFPLTLESARPSHTSQYLCASSEGDITSPLHFGNGTRLTVT.

The chain combines TRBV4-1 with TRBJ2-1, with 7 nucleotides matching TRBD2. This CDR3 has 15 residues. J was trimmed by 7 bases and V by 0 bases; bases with no gene match: 6. Germline loops: CDR1 MGHRA, CDR2 YSYEKL. DNA for the CDR3: TGCGCCAGCAGCCAAGAGGGACTAAGTAGGAATGAGCAGTTCTTC. Translating it yields CASSQEGLSRNEQFF.

The chain is built from TRBV24-1 and TRBJ1-5, with D tentatively TRBD1 (5 bases). Germline V lookup: CDR1 KGHDR, CDR2 SFDVKD. The CDR3 extends over 15 amino acids. The V and J ends lost 10 bases and 2 bases respectively, with 17 bases between them. CDR3 in DNA: TGTGCCACTCCTACGTGGGGGAGGGGCAATCAGCCCCAGCATTTT. It translates to CATPTWGRGNQPQHF.